A single sample gave rise to the 23 T cell receptor beta chains below, sequenced in a study of molecular identifiers for immune sequencing clone quantification. TCRdb reprocessed the PCR reads with MiXCR, giving one entry per CDR3 protein. The sample carries some 65,000 distinct CDR3 sequences, less than 20% recorded once. Sequenced material: naive CD8+ T cells from blood, with Jurkat cell RNA spiked in. Sample subset: FACS-sorted CD8+CD4-CCR7+CD45RA+ naive T cells. These receptors all come from a human donor in good health. Some libraries in this study had Jurkat cell RNA spiked in.

This clonotype was seen at least ten times. V is TRBV11-2 and J is TRBJ2-7; TRBD2 matches 8 bases. The CDR3 consists of 15 residues. Per germline, CDR1 SGHAT and CDR2 FQNNGV. The V gene end was trimmed by 7 bases and the J gene end by 2 bases; junction bases not matched to a gene: 10. In nucleotides, the CDR3 is TGTGCCAGCACCCCAACAAGCGGGGGTGCCTACGAGCAGTACTTC. It translates to CASTPTSGGAYEQYF.

This clonotype was recorded many times. The chain has TRBV11-2 and TRBJ1-1; 7 bases fit TRBD1. Germline V gene sequence: CDR1 SGHAT, CDR2 FQNNGV. V was clipped by 7 bases and J by 0 bases; unmatched bases: 11. The CDR3 spans 16 residues. The CDR3 is CASTPGQGEVNTEAFF. The CDR3 DNA sequence: TGTGCCAGCACCCCTGGGCAGGGGGAAGTGAACACTGAAGCTTTCTTT.

This clonotype was recorded many times. This chain joins TRBV28 and TRBJ2-7; D may be TRBD1 (5 bases). Between the trimmed V and J ends, which lost 2 bases and 2 bases, there was a span of 7 bases. The CDR3 has 13 amino acids. CDR1 and CDR2 (germline): MDHEN, SYDVKM. The CDR3 sequence is CASSLGAAYEQYF. The DNA of the CDR3 is TGTGCCAGCAGTTTAGGGGCAGCCTACGAGCAGTACTTC.

This clonotype was counted a few times. In DNA form, the CDR3 reads TGTGCCAGCAGCGTAGGTGGCTCCGGGGAGCAGTACTTC. Residues: CASSVGGSGEQYF. The chain combines TRBV9 with TRBJ2-7; D is ambiguous. V lost 0 bases to trimming and J lost 7 bases, with 11 bases between them. The germline CDR1 and CDR2 sequences are SGDLS and YYNGEE. The CDR3 contains 13 residues.

At least ten counts were recorded for this clonotype. This chain uses TRBV7-9 with TRBJ2-3, with D uncertain. Between the trimmed V and J ends, which lost 3 bases and 2 bases, there was a span of 6 bases. Per the germline V gene, CDR1 is SEHNR and CDR2 is FQNEAQ (reference sequence). The CDR3 is made up of 13 amino acids. DNA of the CDR3: TGTGCCAGCAGCTTTTCAACCACAGATACGCAGTATTTT. Its translation: CASSFSTTDTQYF.

This clonotype turned up a few times. The chain uses TRBV6-1 and TRBJ2-5, with TRBD1 matching 8 bases. The CDR3 extends over 14 amino acids. V lost 10 bases, J lost 5 bases, and 12 bases stayed unmatched. Germline V CDR1 and CDR2: MNHNS, SASEGT. CDR3 sequence (DNA): TGTGCCACCCCAGGGGGCAGGGGATGGGAGACCCAGTACTTC. Its translation: CATPGGRGWETQYF.

This clonotype was found many times. The chain has TRBV6-2 or TRBV6-3 and TRBJ2-6, with unresolved D. Looked up from germline, CDR1 is MNHEY and CDR2 is SVGEGT. The ends were cut back, 5 bases at V and 0 bases at J, with 11 bases in the middle. This CDR3 contains 16 residues. In nucleotides, the CDR3 is TGTGCCAGCAGTCAAACAGAATTCTCTGGGGCCAACGTCCTGACTTTC. This gives the protein CASSQTEFSGANVLTF.

This clonotype was recorded many times. This chain joins TRBV10-3 and TRBJ1-1; 10 nucleotides match TRBD1. Losses at the gene ends were 4 bases for V and 6 bases for J; bases not matched to a gene: 17. CDR1 is ENHRY and CDR2 is SYGVKD in the germline V gene. This CDR3 is 18 amino acids long. The CDR3 sequence is CAISGVPGQGRVTAEAFF. CDR3 coding DNA: TGTGCCATCAGTGGCGTACCGGGACAGGGGAGGGTTACGGCTGAAGCTTTCTTT.

This clonotype was recorded many times. The rearrangement joins TRBV7-8 to TRBJ2-3; no firm D call. Germline V gives CDR1 SGHVS, CDR2 FQNEAQ. The CDR3 is 12 amino acids. Trimming cost V 5 bases and J 5 bases, with 8 bases left between them. CDR3 sequence reads: CASSPGIDTQYF. The CDR3 DNA is TGTGCCAGCAGCCCGGGTATAGATACGCAGTATTTT. The full variable domain, in which reference TRBV7-8 and TRBJ2-3 provide the parts outside the CDR3, is GAGVSQSPRYKVAKRGQDVALRCDPISGHVSLFWYQQALGQGPEFLTYFQNEAQLDKSGLPSDRFFAERPEGSVSTLKIQRTQQEDSAVYLCASSPGIDTQYFGPGTRLTVL.

Notes on this clonotype: This may stem from a read error, because a much larger clone lies one nucleotide away. This chain links TRBV27 with TRBJ2-7, with a weak D call TRBD1 (5 bases). The CDR3 sequence is 18 residues long. In germline, CDR1 is MNHEY, CDR2 SMNVEV (reference sequence). CDR3 coding DNA: TGTGCCAGCAGTTTATCATTCGTAGGAGCAGGGCCCTCCCACGAGCAGTACTTC. It encodes CASSLSFVGAGPSHEQYF.

This clonotype was seen ten or more times. The chain combines TRBV7-9 with TRBJ2-1; either TRBD1 or TRBD2 may fit D (5 bases each). CDR1 and CDR2 (germline): SEHNR, FQNEAQ (reference sequence). Trimming removed 4 bases at V and 2 bases at J, with 9 bases between. The CDR3 length is 14 residues. CDR3 sequence (DNA): TGTGCCAGCAGCTGGGGGTCGACCTACAATGAGCAGTTCTTC. Encoded protein: CASSWGSTYNEQFF.

This clonotype was recorded many times. The rearrangement links TRBV9 to TRBJ2-6, with D unclear. The germline gives CDR1 SGDLS, CDR2 YYNGEE. Between the trimmed V and J ends, which lost 2 bases and 2 bases, there was a span of 5 bases. The CDR3 runs to 14 residues. The CDR3 nucleotides are TGTGCCAGCAGCGTCGCCGCTGGGGCCAACGTCCTGACTTTC. Translated: CASSVAAGANVLTF.

On this clonotype: A much larger clone sits a single nucleotide away, making a read error possible. The chain carries TRBV7-9 and TRBJ2-1, with 12 bases fitting TRBD2. The CDR3 spans 16 residues. Trimming took 5 bases from V and 6 from J; bases not matched to a gene: 8. Germline values: CDR1 SEHNR, CDR2 FQNEAQ (reference sequence). The DNA of the CDR3 is TGTGCCAGCAGCCAAAAGACTAGCGGGAGAGCCAATGAGCAGTTCTTC. Its protein is CASSQKTSGRANEQFF.

This clonotype was picked up many times. The rearrangement uses TRBV11-2 and TRBJ2-5, with D possibly being TRBD2 (6 bases). CDR3 length equals 13 residues. The ends were cut back, 2 bases at V and 10 bases at J, with 14 bases in the middle. Germline CDR1 is SGHAT and CDR2 is FQNNGV. The CDR3 DNA follows: TGTGCCAGCAGCTTAACCGGGGGTCAGTTCCAGTACTTC. Its protein is CASSLTGGQFQYF.

For this clonotype: At one end the junction does not follow the germline gene, possibly because of a read error. V usage is TRBV7-2 and J usage is TRBJ2-3; no firm D call. The CDR3 is 19 residues long. The germline V gene encodes CDR1 SGHTA and CDR2 FQGNSA. The CDR3 loop is CASSLRWGRVTSPTDAQYF. The DNA of the CDR3 is TGTGCCAGCAGCTTAAGATGGGGTAGAGTAACCTCACCCACAGATGCGCAGTATTTT.

V and J are TRBV7-8 and TRBJ2-7, with 10 bases that match TRBD2. The CDR3 length is 15 residues. Germline V lookup: CDR1 SGHVS, CDR2 FQNEAQ. Losses at the gene ends were 5 bases for V and 3 bases for J; bases not matched to a gene: 7. The CDR3 DNA reads as TGTGCCAGCAGCGAGATAGCGGGAGGTATCTACGAGCAGTACTTC. Translating it yields CASSEIAGGIYEQYF.

This clonotype was observed many times. The chain joins TRBV3-1 to TRBJ2-7; 8 bases agree with TRBD1. The CDR3 has 18 residues. After removal of 4 bases from V and 7 bases from J, the junction contained 21 bases not matched to a gene. In germline, CDR1 is LGHDT, CDR2 YNNKEL (reference sequence). The CDR3 DNA sequence: TGTGCCAGCAGCCCAATACCCTACTACGGGACAGGAACTAGGGAGCAGTACTTC. Translation gives CASSPIPYYGTGTREQYF.

This clonotype was counted at least ten times. This chain links TRBV19 with TRBJ2-2; D gene uncertain. The CDR3 runs to 15 residues. The germline V gene encodes CDR1 LNHDA and CDR2 SQIVND (reference sequence). V gave up 9 bases and J gave up 5 bases, with 19 bases separating them. The CDR3 sequence is CASRTFPLETGELFF. DNA of the CDR3: TGTGCCAGCCGCACATTCCCGCTAGAAACCGGGGAGCTGTTTTTT.

The table lists this clonotype with many counts. This rearrangement joins TRBV4-1 to TRBJ1-4; D might be TRBD1 (5 bases). From germline, CDR1 is MGHRA and CDR2 YSYEKL. The CDR3 covers 12 residues. The V gene lost 1 base and the J gene lost 12 bases, with 9 bases spanning the gap. The CDR3 DNA is TGCGCCAGCAGCCAAGGGCGGGGGGAACTGTTTTTT. This gives the protein CASSQGRGELFF.

This clonotype was seen a handful of times. The CDR3, as DNA: TGTGCCAGCAGTCATCTATTGAACACTGAAGCTTTCTTT. Its translation: CASSHLLNTEAFF. The chain combines TRBV27 with TRBJ1-1, with D unclear. The V gene lost 5 bases and the J gene lost 0 bases, with 7 bases spanning the gap. Germline CDR1 MNHEY, CDR2 SMNVEV (reference sequence). CDR3 size: 13 residues.

Regarding this clonotype: A much larger clone lies a single base off, so this may be a read error. The J gene is TRBJ1-6, the V gene TRBV9; 8 nucleotides align to TRBD1. Unmatched junction bases numbered 4, after V lost 2 bases and J lost 9 bases. The germline V gene encodes CDR1 SGDLS and CDR2 YYNGEE. The CDR3 spans 14 residues. In DNA form, the CDR3 reads TGTGCCAGCAGCGTCGGACAGGGTAGTTCACCCCTCCACTTT. Encoded protein: CASSVGQGSSPLHF.

This clonotype was found many times. V gene TRBV20-1 combines with J gene TRBJ2-1; D might be TRBD1 (6 bases). This CDR3 is 19 amino acids long. With 4 bases removed from V and 6 bases from J, the gap between germline ends came to 31 bases. Germline-derived CDR1 and CDR2 are DFQATT and SNEGSKA (reference sequence). CDR3 sequence: CSAIRQVVLVAWASNEQFF. CDR3 sequence (DNA): TGCAGTGCTATCAGACAGGTGGTCCTAGTAGCGTGGGCTTCCAATGAGCAGTTCTTC.

The chain uses TRBV9 and TRBJ2-1, with 8 bases identical to TRBD2. Germline V gene lookup returns CDR1 SGDLS and CDR2 YYNGEE. Trimming removed 3 bases from V and 0 bases from J; junction bases left unmatched: 5. CDR3 length: 16 amino acids. In DNA, the CDR3 is TGTGCCAGCAGCGGAGTGGGACTAGACTCCTACAATGAGCAGTTCTTC. Translation gives CASSGVGLDSYNEQFF.